This T cell receptor (beta chain) was sequenced for a study of shared clonotypes between healthy human individuals. The study, taken as a whole, reports: Only blood underwent sampling, and tissue repertoires likely differ. Clonotype sharing across donors was expected to vary with sequencing depth.

This was a deep-level run. Method: immunoSEQ multiplex PCR; TCRdb's copy keeps in-frame clones and lacks some. The top ten hold around an eighth of the sample, which has 530,000 or so clones, about 80% seen once. Extraction of genomic DNA in unsorted samples used 100 million or so PBMCs. About this clone itself: Its antigen is currently unknown.

The sequence came from a woman aged 35 to 49 in good health. Some clones in this sample may be carry-over from other donors' samples. The material sequenced was PBMCs.

This CDR3 is CASSKGPGSSYNEQFF. The CDR3, as DNA: TGTGCCAGCAGCAAGGGGCCAGGGAGCTCCTACAATGAGCAGTTCTTC. V usage is TRBV28 and J usage is TRBJ2-1; D may correspond to TRBD1 or TRBD2 (5 bases each). The ends were cut back, 6 bases at V and 0 bases at J, with 15 bases in the middle. There are 16 residues in the CDR3. The germline V gene encodes CDR1 MDHEN and CDR2 SYDVKM.